These T cell receptor beta chains were read from a single sample in a study of control samples from healthy donors and cancer patients. Some clones are missing from TCRdb's copy, which holds only in-frame ones; the method was immunoSEQ multiplex PCR. The repertoire holds some 120,000 clones, with 75% to 95% as singletons. Sequenced input: blood. Receptors originate from a man aged 18 to 30 in good health. Each CDR3 is given without its conserved first and last residue. A D gene is named only where the DNA matches it firmly.

V gene,D gene,J gene,CDR3 length,CDR3 protein
TRBV27,.,TRBJ2-3,12,ASSLVPSTDTQY
TRBV6-5,.,TRBJ1-6,14,ASSYEDSRDNSPLH
TRBV27,TRBD1,TRBJ1-4,12,ASSQRQGNEKLF
TRBV2,.,TRBJ2-5,11,ASSENLRETQY
TRBV5-6,.,TRBJ1-1,10,ASSPGNTEAF
TRBV9,.,TRBJ2-7,11,ASSVEGVTEQY
TRBV10-3,.,TRBJ1-6,11,AISQESNSPLH
TRBV6-5,TRBD2,TRBJ2-7,13,ASSGLAGNSYEQY
TRBV6-4,.,TRBJ2-3,11,ASSDTGTDTQY
TRBV5-1,.,TRBJ2-6,12,ASTTGSGANVLT
TRBV4-1,TRBD2,TRBJ2-1,13,ASNKGLGGGNEQF
TRBV1,.,TRBJ2-1,14,TSSPQLRSSYNEQF
TRBV11-2,.,TRBJ2-5,14,ASSLGGAYVQETQY
TRBV11-3,.,TRBJ2-3,13,ASSLVAASTDTQY
TRBV21-1,.,TRBJ2-1,12,ASSKPRSYNEQF
TRBV24-1,.,TRBJ1-1,10,ATGDPNTEAF
TRBV29-1,.,TRBJ2-5,14,SAEIEGQGGRETQY
TRBV19,.,TRBJ1-5,16,ASNPGGAPTYSNQPQH
TRBV9,.,TRBJ2-1,10,ASSVQLGEQF
TRBV5-8,TRBD2,TRBJ2-3,14,ASTLRLAGVTDTQY
TRBV7-3,TRBD2,TRBJ2-1,13,ASSPAGLANNEQF
TRBV7-8,TRBD1,TRBJ2-7,12,ASSPTGQSYEQY
TRBV7-8,.,TRBJ1-6,15,ASSFLQAGSYNSPLH
TRBV29-1,TRBD1,TRBJ1-3,15,SVEEYGTDYSGNTIY
TRBV11-3,.,TRBJ2-1,12,ASSLSGGGNEQF
TRBV6-1,.,TRBJ2-2,12,ASSEVRLSGELF
TRBV3-1/TRBV3-2,.,TRBJ2-1,12,ASSPRGRDDEQF
TRBV2,.,TRBJ2-1,10,ASTGGLNEQF
TRBV7-3,.,TRBJ1-1,11,ASSSSVSGEAF
TRBV9,.,TRBJ1-1,14,ASSVHIETGGTEAF
TRBV27,.,TRBJ2-7,11,ASSPGGTYEQY
TRBV15,.,TRBJ1-1,13,ATSRMTLPGTEAF
TRBV5-4,.,TRBJ1-3,15,ASSGGSGTALGNTIY
TRBV6-5,TRBD1,TRBJ2-7,11,ATKTGDPNEQY
TRBV9,.,TRBJ2-3,14,ASSATDLRTTDTQY
TRBV7-9,.,TRBJ1-1,13,ASSFSALGGREAF
TRBV4-1,TRBD1,TRBJ2-1,15,ASSQVRVRDRFNEQF
TRBV28,.,TRBJ1-2,11,ASSFGGLPGYT
TRBV9,.,TRBJ2-3,13,ASSRRGFITDTQY
TRBV19,.,TRBJ2-3,9,ASGERHTQY
TRBV6-5,.,TRBJ1-5,13,ASSPLEGISQPQH
TRBV5-1,.,TRBJ2-3,11,ASSPREEDTQY
TRBV28,TRBD1,TRBJ2-7,13,ASTDSGTGTYEQY
TRBV2,.,TRBJ2-1,11,ASSEVASIEQF
TRBV19,.,TRBJ1-1,11,ASSIRVNTEAF
TRBV7-8,.,TRBJ1-3,13,ASSPYTISGNTIY
TRBV6-5,.,TRBJ1-3,11,ASSYLAGNTIY
TRBV18,.,TRBJ2-1,10,ASSPTDREQF
TRBV12-3/TRBV12-4,.,TRBJ1-1,9,VIAANTEAF
TRBV25-1,TRBD2,TRBJ2-3,13,ATGTSGIHTDTQY
TRBV7-6,TRBD2,TRBJ2-3,13,ASSRLAGDTDTQY